The text below deals with one TCR beta chain. Its antigen is undetermined. These data originate in a study of CD8+ T cells in alopecia areata. Across the study: Tofacitinib administration to treated patients was oral, at 5 to 10 mg twice daily. Overall study findings and caveats: Persistence of many expanded lesional clones was seen in scalp and blood during tofacitinib. In lesional scalp, particularly from alopecia totalis/universalis, clonality was higher than in normal scalp.

The CDR3 is 12 amino acids. Looked up from germline, CDR1 is SGDLS and CDR2 is YYNGEE. The ends were cut back, 3 bases at V and 5 bases at J, with 8 bases in the middle. In each case, RNA was isolated and then reverse transcribed into cDNA as the sequencing template. Sequencing used immunoSEQ multiplex PCR; TCRdb keeps in-frame clones, though not all of them. The sample lists tens of thousands of clones; 50% to 70% were seen once. Specified treatment: oral pan-JAK inhibitor, 5-10 mg twice daily. Sampling of alopecia areata patients yielded lesional scalp punch biopsies as well as peripheral blood. Specimen: CD8+ T cells sorted from blood, collected at week 4, from a patient treated with tofacitinib. The gene calls are TRBV9 and TRBJ1-2; D not certain. The receptor comes from a human donor with alopecia areata. The CDR3 region has the DNA TGTGCCAGCAGCGCGAATTCGTATGGCTACACCTTC. Amino acid sequence: CASSANSYGYTF.